The 25 T cell receptor beta chains in this list originate from one sample, sequenced in a study of cytomegalovirus exposure and HLA in healthy donors. Primers included in the PCR were 60 Vbeta and 13 Jbeta primers. The data were produced by immunoSEQ multiplex PCR, yet TCRdb's version contains in-frame clones alone and is incomplete. Altogether around 170,000 clones are present, roughly three quarters being singletons, with the ten largest covering more than 6%. The specimen was PBMCs. These TCRs come from a woman in her thirties or forties in good health and CMV-seropositive.

Note on this clone: The same CDR3 can be traced to other DNA sequences in this sample. J is TRBJ1-6 and V is TRBV10-3, with D unclear. Germline V lookup: CDR1 ENHRY, CDR2 SYGVKD. The length of the CDR3 is 16 residues. V lost 5 bases and J 0 bases, leaving 11 bases between the germline ends. The CDR3 region is CAISSLGRSYNSPLHF. CDR3 nucleotide sequence: TGTGCCATCAGTTCACTGGGCCGCTCCTATAATTCACCCCTCCACTTT.

The rearrangement uses TRBV15 and TRBJ2-3, with 7 bases aligning to TRBD1. The length of the CDR3 is 14 residues. The germline CDR1 and CDR2 sequences are LNHNV and YYDKDF (reference sequence). V lost 11 bases to trimming and J lost 2 bases; unmatched junction nucleotides: 10. DNA for the CDR3: TGTGCCGCAGGGGGATTAGGCAACACAGATACGCAGTATTTT. Amino acid sequence: CAAGGLGNTDTQYF.

Remarks on this clone: The junction departs from the called germline gene at one end, perhaps through a read error. The rearrangement links TRBV7-9 to TRBJ2-5; the D is unclear. Germline lookup yields CDR1 SEHNR and CDR2 FQNEAQ (reference sequence). There are 14 residues in the CDR3. CDR3 DNA: TGTTCCAGCACCCTAATGACACCCCGTTTTTCACCGTACTTC. Amino acid sequence: CSSTLMTPRFSPYF.

J is TRBJ2-7 and V is TRBV2, with D possibly being TRBD2 (7 bases). V shed 0 bases and J shed 7 bases, with 16 bases lying between them. Germline CDR1 and CDR2: SNHLY and FYNNEI. The CDR3 covers 15 residues. CDR3 bases: TGTGCCAGCAGTGAAGCTGGAGGGGGGGCAGGGGAGCAGTACTTC. Amino acids: CASSEAGGGAGEQYF.

This clone has only a few counts. The V call is TRBV30, the J call TRBJ1-6, with 11 nucleotides matching TRBD1. The trim removed 8 bases at V and 10 bases at J, leaving 7 bases unmatched. The CDR3 is made up of 13 amino acids. CDR1 and CDR2 from the germline V gene are GTSNPN and SVGIG (reference sequence). This CDR3 is CATGDRGRSPLHF. The CDR3 nucleotides are TGTGCCACAGGGGACAGGGGGAGATCACCCCTCCACTTT.

The V and J genes are TRBV2 and TRBJ2-2; 10 bases agree with TRBD2. Per germline, CDR1 SNHLY and CDR2 FYNNEI. The J segment lost 7 bases and the V segment lost 7 bases, leaving 21 bases of the junction unmatched. This CDR3 comprises 19 residues. CDR3 residues: CASTPRASGGRAGVGELFF. The CDR3 nucleotides read TGTGCCAGCACACCTCGGGCTAGCGGGGGCCGCGCGGGGGTCGGGGAGCTGTTTTTT. The full variable domain, completed using reference TRBV2 and TRBJ2-2, is EPEVTQTPSHQVTQMGQEVILRCVPISNHLYFYWYRQILGQKVEFLVSFYNNEISEKSEIFDDQFSVERPDGSNFTLKIRSTKLEDSAMYFCASTPRASGGRAGVGELFFGEGSRLTVL.

The chain couples TRBV5-1 to TRBJ2-3; TRBD2 agrees at 9 bases. CDR3 length: 15 residues. Germline-derived CDR1 and CDR2 are SGHRS and YFSETQ. V was pared by 10 bases and J by 4 bases, with 13 bases of the junction left unmatched. CDR3 amino acids: CACRSLAGVADTQYF. The CDR3 DNA reads as TGCGCCTGCCGATCATTAGCGGGGGTTGCAGATACGCAGTATTTT. The whole variable domain, remainder taken from reference TRBV5-1 and TRBJ2-3, is KAGVTQTPRYLIKTRGQQVTLSCSPISGHRSVSWYQQTPGQGLQFLFEYFSETQRNKGNFPGRFSGRQFSNSRSEMNVSTLELGDSALYLCACRSLAGVADTQYFGPGTRLTVL.

V gene TRBV27 combines with J gene TRBJ2-1; 8 bases line up with TRBD2. The CDR3 totals 14 residues. CDR1 is MNHEY and CDR2 is SMNVEV in the germline V gene (reference sequence). The V and J ends lost 3 bases and 7 bases, in that order; junction bases with no gene match: 5. The CDR3 bases are TGTGCCAGCAGTTTTGTTACTAGCGGAAATGAGCAGTTCTTC. It specifies CASSFVTSGNEQFF.

In the case of this clone: A junction boundary mismatches the germline segment, possibly from a read error. The chain couples TRBV7-9 to TRBJ2-3, with D possibly matching TRBD2 (6 bases). This CDR3 comprises 18 residues. Germline V gene lookup returns CDR1 SEHNR and CDR2 FQNEAQ (reference sequence). The CDR3: CSSSLGHLTGTRTDTQYF. The CDR3 bases are TGTTCCAGCAGCTTAGGACATCTAACCGGGACTCGCACAGATACGCAGTATTTT.

CDR3 residues: CASSLGLGYTF. CDR3 DNA sequence: TGTGCCAGCAGCTTGGGGCTTGGCTACACCTTC. The chain combines TRBV11-2 with TRBJ1-2; tentatively, D is TRBD1 (5 bases). The ends were cut back, 3 bases at V and 7 bases at J, with 6 bases in the middle. The length of the CDR3 is 11 residues. CDR1 and CDR2 (germline): SGHAT, FQNNGV.

This clone was counted between two and nine times. The chain is built from TRBV7-8 and TRBJ1-3; perhaps TRBD1 as D (5 bases). This CDR3 has 16 residues. The V end lost 0 bases, the J end lost 4 bases, and 13 bases lay between the germline ends. Germline CDR1 SGHVS, CDR2 FQNEAQ. The CDR3 DNA is TGTGCCAGCAGCTTAGCCAGGGCAGCCGGCGGAAACACCATATATTTT. This sequence encodes CASSLARAAGGNTIYF. Full variable domain (outside the CDR3, taken from reference TRBV7-8 and TRBJ1-3): GAGVSQSPRYKVAKRGQDVALRCDPISGHVSLFWYQQALGQGPEFLTYFQNEAQLDKSGLPSDRFFAERPEGSVSTLKIQRTQQEDSAVYLCASSLARAAGGNTIYFGEGSWLTVV.

The count of this clone is one. This sequence joins TRBV5-5 and TRBJ1-5; 8 bases are a match to TRBD1. V lost 4 bases to trimming and J lost 4 bases; unmatched junction nucleotides: 4. The CDR3 is 14 residues long. Germline V lookup: CDR1 SGHKS, CDR2 YYEKEE (reference sequence). The CDR3 nucleotides are TGTGCCAGCAGCCAACGGACAGGGAATCAGCCCCAGCATTTT. Its protein is CASSQRTGNQPQHF. The full variable domain, rest sourced from reference TRBV5-5 and TRBJ1-5, is DAGVTQSPTHLIKTRGQQVTLRCSPISGHKSVSWYQQVLGQGPQFIFQYYEKEERGRGNFPDRFSARQFPNYSSELNVNALLLGDSALYLCASSQRTGNQPQHFGDGTRLSIL.

The rearrangement links TRBV9 to TRBJ2-5, with 8 bases lining up with TRBD1. Trimming took 4 bases from V and 5 from J; bases not matched to a gene: 7. Germline V gene data show CDR1 as SGDLS and CDR2 as YYNGEE. The CDR3 consists of 14 residues. Here the CDR3 DNA reads TGTGCCAGCAGCCCAACAACAGGGGGTGAGACCCAGTACTTC. This sequence encodes CASSPTTGGETQYF.

The chain has TRBV5-1 and TRBJ1-2, with a tentative D call TRBD1 (6 bases). V was clipped by 0 bases and J by 7 bases, with 13 bases between them. Germline CDR1 SGHRS, CDR2 YFSETQ. The CDR3 consists of 14 residues. The CDR3 is CASSLAGDNSGYTF. CDR3 DNA sequence: TGCGCCAGCAGCTTGGCAGGGGACAATAGTGGCTACACCTTC. Complete variable domain (other parts from reference TRBV5-1 and TRBJ1-2): KAGVTQTPRYLIKTRGQQVTLSCSPISGHRSVSWYQQTPGQGLQFLFEYFSETQRNKGNFPGRFSGRQFSNSRSEMNVSTLELGDSALYLCASSLAGDNSGYTFGSGTRLTVV.

In regard to this clone: One end of the junction varies from germline; a read error may be responsible. The chain employs TRBV7-9 and TRBJ1-2, with a possible D match to TRBD1 (5 bases). The CDR3 has 13 amino acids. Germline lookup yields CDR1 SEHNR and CDR2 FQNEAQ (reference sequence). For the CDR3, the DNA is TGTTCCAGCAGTCTAGGGGTGAGCTATGGCTACACCTTC. The encoded protein is CSSSLGVSYGYTF.

The chain employs TRBV25-1 and TRBJ2-3, with D unresolved. Trimming removed 2 bases from V and 0 bases from J, with 12 bases in between. The germline V gene has CDR1 MGHDK and CDR2 SYGVNS. This CDR3 is built from 16 residues. The CDR3 protein is CASSELSSTSTDTQYF. CDR3 nucleotide sequence: TGTGCCAGCAGTGAACTTAGTAGCACAAGCACAGATACGCAGTATTTT.

The V gene is TRBV30, the J gene TRBJ2-3; 10 bases line up with TRBD2. V was clipped by 0 bases and J by 6 bases; unmatched bases: 6. The CDR3 runs to 15 residues. The germline gives CDR1 GTSNPN, CDR2 SVGIG (reference sequence). CDR3 sequence (DNA): TGTGCCTGGAGTGTCTCAGCGGGGGGGCCGGATACGCAGTATTTT. This gives the protein CAWSVSAGGPDTQYF.

The V and J genes are TRBV27 and TRBJ2-1; TRBD2 matches 13 bases. V trimming: 6 bases; J trimming: 6 bases; junction bases outside the gene matches: 5. The CDR3 runs to 15 residues. CDR1 is MNHEY, CDR2 SMNVEV, per germline (reference sequence). The CDR3 nucleotides read TGTGCCAGCAGCCACACTAGCGGGGGGGCCAATGAGCAGTTCTTC. Its translation: CASSHTSGGANEQFF.

J is TRBJ2-7 and V is TRBV28, with a weak D call TRBD1 (5 bases). The CDR3 consists of 12 residues. V was shortened by 7 bases and J by 5 bases, with 12 bases between the two germline ends. From germline, CDR1 is MDHEN and CDR2 SYDVKM. The chain's CDR3 is CASTVEGDEQYF. For the CDR3, the DNA is TGTGCCAGCACCGTAGAAGGGGACGAGCAGTACTTC.

The V gene is TRBV28, the J gene TRBJ1-5; tentatively, D is TRBD1 (5 bases). Trimming removed 7 bases at V and 2 bases at J, with 18 bases between. The germline V gene encodes CDR1 MDHEN and CDR2 SYDVKM. The CDR3 has 16 residues. The chain's CDR3 is CASTFGGGDGNQPQHF. CDR3 in DNA: TGTGCCAGCACCTTCGGGGGTGGTGATGGCAATCAGCCCCAGCATTTT.

A single count supports this clone. This chain joins TRBV9 and TRBJ1-2; the D gene is possibly TRBD1 (5 bases). Germline loops: CDR1 SGDLS, CDR2 YYNGEE. The CDR3 is 16 residues long. The germline V and J ends were trimmed by 0 bases and 4 bases, with 16 bases remaining between them. CDR3: CASSVAPGKTGYGYTF. DNA of the CDR3: TGTGCCAGCAGCGTAGCCCCAGGGAAGACGGGCTATGGCTACACCTTC.

V usage is TRBV30 and J usage is TRBJ2-7; no reliable D call. The CDR3 has 13 residues. With 5 bases removed from V and 1 base from J, the gap between germline ends came to 12 bases. Looked up from germline, CDR1 is GTSNPN and CDR2 is SVGIG (reference sequence). The CDR3 here is CAWGSVRSYEQYF. The CDR3 DNA reads TGTGCCTGGGGTTCGGTGAGATCCTACGAGCAGTACTTC. Drawing the rest from reference TRBV30 and TRBJ2-7, the complete variable domain is SQTIHQWPATLVQPVGSPLSLECTVEGTSNPNLYWYRQAAGRGLQLLFYSVGIGQISSEVPQNLSASRPQDRQFILSSKKLLLSDSGFYLCAWGSVRSYEQYFGPGTRLTVT.

The gene calls are TRBV19 and TRBJ2-1; maybe TRBD1 (6 bases). Germline lookup yields CDR1 LNHDA and CDR2 SQIVND (reference sequence). The CDR3 length is 15 residues. Deletions cut 2 bases from V and 4 bases from J, with 12 bases between. CDR3 nucleotide sequence: TGTGCCAGTAGTATAAGTGGGGGACAATACAATGAGCAGTTCTTC. This sequence encodes CASSISGGQYNEQFF. Full variable domain (outside the CDR3, taken from reference TRBV19 and TRBJ2-1): DGGITQSPKYLFRKEGQNVTLSCEQNLNHDAMYWYRQDPGQGLRLIYYSQIVNDFQKGDIAEGYSVSREKKESFPLTVTSAQKNPTAFYLCASSISGGQYNEQFFGPGTRLTVL.

J is TRBJ1-2 and V is TRBV27; the D gene is possibly TRBD1 (5 bases). The CDR3 consists of 12 residues. V was pared by 6 bases and J by 3 bases, with 8 bases between. Germline-derived CDR1 and CDR2 are MNHEY and SMNVEV (reference sequence). Written as DNA, the CDR3 is TGTGCCAGCAGGGGGGGTGACTATGGCTACACCTTC. This gives the protein CASRGGDYGYTF.

The rearrangement links TRBV29-1 to TRBJ1-4, with TRBD1 matching 7 bases. Germline V lookup: CDR1 SQVTM, CDR2 ANQGSEA. The length of the CDR3 is 14 residues. V shed 7 bases, J shed 3 bases, and the junction held 8 bases outside the gene matches. The CDR3 loop is CSALDRAPNEKLFF. Here the CDR3 DNA reads TGCAGCGCACTAGACAGGGCTCCTAATGAAAAACTGTTTTTT.